These T cell receptor beta chains were read from a single sample in a study of OX40 agonist ivuxolimab in advanced cancers. The table came from immunoSEQ multiplex PCR; TCRdb's copy has only in-frame clones and leaves some out. The table records 22,000 or so clones, approximately 86% of them present only once. The sample here was CD4+ or CD8+ T cells sorted from blood, taken in a trial of the OX40 agonist ivuxolimab. The receptor source for this set is an adult with an advanced solid tumor such as melanoma, head and neck, liver or kidney cancer. Both conserved end residues are trimmed from each CDR3.

>TRBJ2-5|TRBV4-3
ASSLGPLETQY
>TRBJ2-3|TRBV7-2
ASSFFTSGQITDTQY
>TRBJ2-2|TRBV11-3
ASSSRRTSTGELF
>TRBJ2-3|TRBV5-6
ASSSTDTQY
>TRBJ2-7|TRBV27
ASSLSTRNEQY
>TRBJ2-7|TRBV7-8
ASSYRLAGSYEQY
>TRBJ2-7|TRBV4-1
ASSQEWTDEQY
>TRBJ1-3|TRBV4-2
ASSQGPQDPSGGNTIY
>TRBJ1-6|TRBV11-2
ASSSRRGGNSPLH
>TRBJ1-2|TRBV28
ASGTTLYGYT
>TRBJ2-3|TRBV30
AWSPLGLDTQY
>TRBJ2-3|TRBV4-1
ASSLLSGADTQY
>TRBJ2-7|TRBV14
ASSHSSYEQY
>TRBJ1-3|TRBV9
ASTSGGNTIY
>TRBJ2-1|TRBV4-3
ASSRGTSRYNEQF
>TRBJ2-5|TRBV19
ASSIPSSNGETQY
>TRBJ2-3|TRBV11-2
ASSSLLLAGSSTDTQY
>TRBJ2-1|TRBV19
ASSVGGFGYNEQF
>TRBJ1-5|TRBV11-2
ASSLGAGQPQH
>TRBJ1-2|TRBV6-1
ASSEAGHEDGYT
>TRBJ2-7|TRBV30
AWSRRSGSEQY
>TRBJ2-5|TRBV28
ASSLPLGLEGEETQY
>TRBJ2-7|TRBV7-9
ASSFWGQGEQY
>TRBJ2-2|TRBV19
ASSADRGPTRGELF
>TRBJ1-5|TRBV4-2
ASSQEGEDQPQH
>TRBJ2-4|TRBV28
ATNSGGETKNIQY
>TRBJ2-7|TRBV27
ASSQGTSGSSYEQY
>TRBJ2-1|TRBV9
ASSPRLGNEQF
>TRBJ2-1|TRBV29-1
STDGSFTGHNEQF
>TRBJ2-1|TRBV2
ASQGRKNEQF
>TRBJ2-1|TRBV29-1
SVTSGTSSYNEQF
>TRBJ2-2|TRBV11-1
ASRHFNIGELF
>TRBJ1-1|TRBV6-1
ASTGDRGYTEAF
>TRBJ1-1|TRBV10-3
AISGNLNTEAF
>TRBJ1-3|TRBV7-9
ASSLYFGNTIY
>TRBJ1-1|TRBV28
ASSLGGMRTEAF
>TRBJ2-2|TRBV5-1
ASSLGTGVELF
>TRBJ2-5|TRBV5-4
ASSLLTGVGQETQY
>TRBJ2-7|TRBV6-6
ASSTTGTGAYEQY
>TRBJ2-2|TRBV6-5
ASSYLTHTGELF
>TRBJ1-4|TRBV19
ASSIVPTRTNEKLF